The 20 T cell receptor beta chains in this list originate from one sample, sequenced in a study of identical twins. Each CDR3 protein gets one entry after TCRdb re-called the 5' RACE reads with MiXCR. The data contain a few hundred thousand distinct CDR3 sequences, 9.6% of them singletons. These data also formed part of another study, on yellow fever vaccine responses in identical twins.

Sample: PBMCs. Receptors originate from a woman in her late teens or twenties in good health.

The chain combines TRBV28 with TRBJ2-5; 7 bases map to TRBD2. Trimming cost V 6 bases and J 4 bases; bases outside gene matches: 14. CDR3 length: 16 amino acids. CDR1 is MDHEN, CDR2 SYDVKM, per germline. The CDR3 DNA sequence: TGTGCCAGCAGCCCCGGACTAGTCGGGGTGGGAGAGACCCAGTACTTC. This translates into CASSPGLVGVGETQYF.

About this clonotype itself: Compared with germline, one end of the junction differs, possibly owing to a read error. This chain uses TRBV6-2 or TRBV6-3 with TRBJ2-1, with 11 bases identical to TRBD2. From germline, CDR1 is MNHEY and CDR2 SVGEGT. This CDR3 has 16 amino acids. DNA of the CDR3: TGTGCCAGCAGTTACTGGGGGACTAGCGGCTACAATGATCAGTTCTTC. Protein sequence: CASSYWGTSGYNDQFF.

This clonotype was detected ten times or more. The CDR3 reads CASTPGQSTYEQYF. The CDR3 bases are TGTGCCAGCACTCCGGGACAGAGTACCTACGAGCAGTACTTC. This chain connects TRBV2 to TRBJ2-7; 7 bases match TRBD1. The CDR3 runs to 14 residues. The V segment lost 7 bases and the J segment 2 bases; nucleotides outside the gene matches: 8. CDR1 SNHLY and CDR2 FYNNEI come from the germline V gene.

This clonotype was picked up many times. For the CDR3, the DNA is TGTGCCAGCAGCGTAGCATGGGGAAACCAAGAGACCCAGTACTTC. This codes for CASSVAWGNQETQYF. V and J are TRBV9 and TRBJ2-5; D gene ambiguous. The CDR3 covers 15 residues. In germline, CDR1 is SGDLS, CDR2 YYNGEE. The ends were cut back, 0 bases at V and 0 bases at J, with 9 bases in the middle.

This chain joins TRBV6-6 and TRBJ2-3; D not resolved. V was trimmed by 2 bases and J by 11 bases, leaving 11 bases between them. Germline CDR1 reads MNHNY; CDR2 reads SVGAGI (reference sequence). The CDR3 is 12 amino acids. The CDR3 region is CASSYVQSKQYF. CDR3 nucleotides: TGTGCCAGCAGTTACGTACAGTCCAAGCAGTATTTT.

The chain joins TRBV6-5 to TRBJ2-1, with 8 bases aligning to TRBD1. This CDR3 contains 13 residues. Germline V gene sequence: CDR1 MNHEY, CDR2 SVGAGI. The CDR3 reads CTNRDRRYNEQFF. In DNA form, the CDR3 reads TGTACTAACCGGGACAGGAGGTACAATGAGCAGTTCTTC.

This clonotype showed up just a few times. V and J are TRBV5-1 and TRBJ2-5, with 7 bases fitting TRBD2. The CDR3 runs to 14 residues. Germline assignment: CDR1 SGHRS and CDR2 YFSETQ. V gave up 4 bases and J gave up 5 bases; unmatched junction bases: 8. The CDR3 bases are TGCGCCAGCAGCCGAACGACCGGGAGGGAGACCCAGTACTTC. This encodes CASSRTTGRETQYF.

In its sample, this clonotype was seen many times. The chain carries TRBV30 and TRBJ2-6; D remains ambiguous. Germline V gene sequence: CDR1 GTSNPN, CDR2 SVGIG (reference sequence). Between the trimmed V and J ends, which lost 3 bases and 0 bases, there was a span of 6 bases. There are 14 residues in the CDR3. The CDR3 spells CAWRPYSGANVLTF. The CDR3 DNA sequence: TGTGCCTGGAGACCCTACTCTGGGGCCAACGTCCTGACTTTC.

The chain carries TRBV5-1 and TRBJ1-2; 9 bases line up with TRBD1. With V trimmed by 4 bases and J by 0 bases, 4 bases remained unmatched. The CDR3 consists of 15 residues. Germline CDR1 and CDR2: SGHRS and YFSETQ. CDR3 loop: CASSEGQGSNYGYTF. CDR3 nucleotide sequence: TGCGCCAGCAGCGAGGGACAGGGATCTAACTATGGCTACACCTTC.

In its sample, this clonotype was seen a few times. The genes are TRBV28 and TRBJ2-7, with D tentatively TRBD2 (7 bases). The V and J ends lost 7 bases and 4 bases respectively, with 20 bases between them. CDR1 and CDR2 (germline): MDHEN, SYDVKM. This CDR3 comprises 15 residues. In DNA, the CDR3 is TGTGCCAGCACCTCCGGGGGGCCTTCTCGGTACGAGCAGTACTTC. Its protein product is CASTSGGPSRYEQYF.

This clonotype showed up just a few times. The rearrangement uses TRBV10-3 and TRBJ2-1; D is perhaps TRBD1 or TRBD2 (5 bases each). The CDR3 runs 15 residues. V shed 6 bases and J shed 5 bases, with 17 bases lying between them. Germline V gives CDR1 ENHRY, CDR2 SYGVKD. As DNA, the CDR3 is TGTGCCATCAGCCGAGGGGCCGGGACGGACAATGAGCAGTTCTTC. Protein product: CAISRGAGTDNEQFF.

This clonotype was seen ten or more times. The chain employs TRBV20-1 and TRBJ2-2, with D perhaps TRBD1 (6 bases). CDR3 length: 13 residues. Between the trimmed V and J ends, which lost 6 bases and 4 bases, there was a span of 12 bases. The germline V gene has CDR1 DFQATT and CDR2 SNEGSKA (reference sequence). The chain's CDR3 is CSAQGLRTGELFF. The CDR3 DNA reads as TGCAGTGCGCAGGGGTTACGCACCGGGGAGCTGTTTTTT.

V usage is TRBV5-1 and J usage is TRBJ2-5; D unclear. The V end lost 0 bases, the J end lost 2 bases, and 11 bases lay between the germline ends. The CDR3 has 15 residues. Germline CDR1 and CDR2: SGHRS and YFSETQ. The CDR3 spells CASSLGQLGQETQYF. CDR3 in DNA: TGCGCCAGCAGCTTGGGACAATTGGGGCAAGAGACCCAGTACTTC.

The sample holds many counts of this clonotype. The chain uses TRBV5-5 and TRBJ1-1; TRBD1 is a possible D gene (5 bases). Deletions cut 1 base from V and 4 bases from J, with 14 bases between. The CDR3 length is 15 residues. CDR1 and CDR2 from the germline V gene are SGHKS and YYEKEE (reference sequence). The CDR3, as DNA: TGTGCCAGCAGCTTGATGTTTTCGGGGGGCACTGAAGCTTTCTTT. Protein sequence: CASSLMFSGGTEAFF.

This clonotype was detected ten times or more. V and J are TRBV3-1 and TRBJ2-7; D is possibly TRBD2 (5 bases). Trimming cost V 4 bases and J 0 bases, with 7 bases left between them. Germline V gives CDR1 LGHDT, CDR2 YNNKEL (reference sequence). There are 13 residues in the CDR3. Here the CDR3 reads CASSRGVSYEQYF. The CDR3 DNA reads TGTGCCAGCAGCCGGGGAGTCTCCTACGAGCAGTACTTC.

Worth noting for this clonotype: Being one base from a much bigger clone, this may be a read error. The chain couples TRBV6-1 to TRBJ2-7, with D unresolved. The CDR3 sequence is 17 residues long. CDR1 and CDR2 from the germline V gene are MNHNS and SASEGT. CDR3: CASRLKPVTESSYEHYF. Written as DNA, the CDR3 is TGTGCCAGCAGACTAAAACCCGTCACGGAAAGCTCCTACGAGCACTACTTC.

This clonotype appeared many times. The chain joins TRBV10-3 to TRBJ2-1; 7 positions match TRBD1. The CDR3 has 12 amino acids. Unmatched junction bases numbered 5, after V lost 7 bases and J lost 8 bases. Germline CDR1 is ENHRY and CDR2 is SYGVKD. CDR3 protein: CAITPTGDEQFF. CDR3 nucleotides: TGTGCCATCACTCCCACAGGGGATGAGCAGTTCTTC.

This chain links TRBV12-3 or TRBV12-4 with TRBJ2-2; a weak D match, TRBD1 (6 bases). Between the trimmed V and J ends, which lost 2 bases and 0 bases, there was a span of 13 bases. The CDR3 spans 17 residues. CDR3 DNA: TGTGCCAGCAGTTTAAAGCGAGGGACAACGAACACCGGGGAGCTGTTTTTT. Translating gives CASSLKRGTTNTGELFF.

The table lists this clonotype with a few counts. The CDR3 sequence is CASSLSGGSYTF. The CDR3 coding sequence is TGTGCCAGCAGCCTTTCGGGCGGGAGCTACACCTTC. This chain uses TRBV3-1 with TRBJ1-2; no definite D call. The germline CDR1 and CDR2 sequences are LGHDT and YNNKEL (reference sequence). V was shortened by 4 bases and J by 9 bases, with 12 bases between the two germline ends. The CDR3 is 12 amino acids.

There are many counts of this clonotype. The V and J genes are TRBV24-1 and TRBJ2-1, with 8 bases fitting TRBD1. The CDR3 runs 16 residues. Germline V lookup: CDR1 KGHDR, CDR2 SFDVKD. Trimming took 4 bases from V and 4 from J; bases not matched to a gene: 8. This chain's CDR3 is CATSDRTGYPYNEQFF. CDR3 in DNA: TGTGCCACCAGTGACCGGACAGGGTACCCTTACAATGAGCAGTTCTTC.